A single sample gave rise to the 3 T cell receptor beta chains below, sequenced in a study of T cell changes during pregnancy in multiple sclerosis. The protocol was immunoSEQ multiplex PCR, while the TCRdb copy is restricted to in-frame clones and leaves out a portion. This table holds about 73,000 clones, approximately 87% found once. Sequencing was performed on peripheral blood, taken after pregnancy. These receptors all stem from a female donor in good health, enrolled as a control in a pregnancy study.

This sequence joins TRBV2 and TRBJ1-3; TRBD1 matches 9 bases. The length of the CDR3 is 15 residues. Germline V gene lookup returns CDR1 SNHLY and CDR2 FYNNEI. J was trimmed by 2 bases and V by 1 base; bases with no gene match: 0. The CDR3 DNA is TGTGCCAGCAGTGAAGGGACAGGGGCTGGAAACACCATATATTTT. Its translation: CASSEGTGAGNTIYF. Full variable domain (remainder filled in from reference TRBV2 and TRBJ1-3): EPEVTQTPSHQVTQMGQEVILRCVPISNHLYFYWYRQILGQKVEFLVSFYNNEISEKSEIFDDQFSVERPDGSNFTLKIRSTKLEDSAMYFCASSEGTGAGNTIYFGEGSWLTVV.

The chain links TRBV7-2 to TRBJ2-7; the match to TRBD1 covers 8 bases. The CDR3 is made up of 14 amino acids. The germline gives CDR1 SGHTA, CDR2 FQGNSA. The J segment lost 2 bases and the V segment lost 4 bases, leaving 4 bases of the junction unmatched. CDR3 in DNA: TGTGCCAGCAGCTCCCGGGACAGGACCTACGAGCAGTACTTC. Translated: CASSSRDRTYEQYF.

This chain joins TRBV6-5 and TRBJ1-2; D is unclear. The ends were cut back, 0 bases at V and 3 bases at J, with 11 bases in the middle. The length of the CDR3 is 15 residues. Germline CDR1 and CDR2: MNHEY and SVGAGI. CDR3 amino acids: CASSYSGLADYGYTF. As DNA, the CDR3 is TGTGCCAGCAGTTACTCAGGACTTGCCGACTATGGCTACACCTTC.